This passage covers 12 T cell receptor beta chains from one sample sequenced in a study of blood T cell repertoires in COVID-19. TCRdb keeps only in-frame clones here, not all; method: immunoSEQ multiplex PCR. This table has 150,000 to 200,000 clones, about 76% appearing once. Sequenced material: peripheral blood. The receptors come from a woman aged 45-65 years with active or convalescent COVID-19.

In nucleotides, the CDR3 is TGTGCCAGCAGCGTACACCAGGGCACAGATACGCAGTATTTT. It yields the protein CASSVHQGTDTQYF. The chain is built from TRBV9 and TRBJ2-3; D gene uncertain. V lost 1 base to trimming and J lost 1 base, with 7 bases between them. The CDR3 spans 14 residues. Per the germline V gene, CDR1 is SGDLS and CDR2 is YYNGEE. Full variable domain (outside the CDR3, taken from reference TRBV9 and TRBJ2-3): DSGVTQTPKHLITATGQRVTLRCSPRSGDLSVYWYQQSLDQGLQFLIQYYNGEERAKGNILERFSAQQFPDLHSELNLSSLELGDSALYFCASSVHQGTDTQYFGPGTRLTVL.

The CDR3 DNA sequence: TGTGCCAGCAGCTTAAGGGGGTCCTCCTCGGTCTACGAGCAGTACTTC. This gives the protein CASSLRGSSSVYEQYF. The rearrangement uses TRBV11-1 and TRBJ2-7, with D possibly matching TRBD1 (6 bases). The CDR3 has 16 residues. Germline V gene data show CDR1 as SGHAT and CDR2 as FQDESV (reference sequence). V shed 2 bases and J shed 3 bases, with 17 bases lying between them.

This chain links TRBV18 with TRBJ2-3; D may be TRBD2 (7 bases). The CDR3 covers 17 residues. V dropped 3 bases and J dropped 0 bases, with 16 bases sitting between them. Germline V lookup: CDR1 KGHSH, CDR2 LQKENI. The CDR3, as DNA: TGTGCCAGCTCACCGCTAACGGGGGGCAGCAGCACAGATACGCAGTATTTT. Protein product: CASSPLTGGSSTDTQYF.

The V and J genes are TRBV10-3 and TRBJ2-3; TRBD2 matches at 9 bases. This CDR3 is 17 amino acids long. The V gene end was trimmed by 3 bases and the J gene end by 4 bases; junction bases not matched to a gene: 11. In germline, CDR1 is ENHRY, CDR2 SYGVKD. In DNA, the CDR3 is TGTGCCATCAGTGACCCTCGCCGCGGGGGGGCCTCAGATACGCAGTATTTT. It specifies CAISDPRRGGASDTQYF.

V and J are TRBV7-9 and TRBJ1-2, with 11 bases lining up with TRBD1. V lost 5 bases and J lost 6; bases outside the gene matches: 2. The CDR3 has 13 residues. The germline V gene encodes CDR1 SEHNR and CDR2 FQNEAQ (reference sequence). The CDR3 bases are TGTGCCAGCAGCCGGACAGGGGGCAATGGCTACACCTTC. Its protein product is CASSRTGGNGYTF.

The V gene is TRBV28, the J gene TRBJ1-4; D possibly corresponds to TRBD1 (5 bases). This CDR3 region has 16 residues. Looked up from germline, CDR1 is MDHEN and CDR2 is SYDVKM. Trimming left V 4 bases short and J 6 bases short, with 18 bases between. CDR3 bases: TGTGCCAGCAGTTCTCGCTTACAGGTTGTGGATGAAAAACTGTTTTTT. Translation gives CASSSRLQVVDEKLFF. The full variable domain, completed using reference TRBV28 and TRBJ1-4, is DVKVTQSSRYLVKRTGEKVFLECVQDMDHENMFWYRQDPGLGLRLIYFSYDVKMKEKGDIPEGYSVSREKKERFSLILESASTNQTSMYLCASSSRLQVVDEKLFFGSGTQLSVL.

This clone was picked up many times. The genes are TRBV28 and TRBJ1-4, with 7 bases lining up with TRBD1. Looked up from germline, CDR1 is MDHEN and CDR2 is SYDVKM. The CDR3 is 15 amino acids. The ends lost 6 bases at V and 8 bases at J; junction bases unmatched: 12. CDR3 residues: CASSRDSQRGEKLFF. CDR3 DNA: TGTGCCAGCAGCCGGGACAGTCAACGTGGAGAAAAACTGTTTTTT.

Comment on this clone: One junction end does not reproduce the germline sequence, and a read error may be involved. This chain links TRBV7-9 with TRBJ2-7; a weak D match, TRBD1 (5 bases). Germline V gives CDR1 SEHNR, CDR2 FQNEAQ (reference sequence). CDR3 size: 14 residues. The CDR3 loop reads CASSLQGYSYEQYF. The CDR3 region has the DNA TGTGCCAGCAGCTTACAGGGCTACTCCTATGAGCAGTACTTC.

The rearrangement joins TRBV5-8 to TRBJ2-5; 9 bases fit TRBD1. CDR3 length: 14 residues. Per germline, CDR1 SGHTS and CDR2 YDEGEE. Unmatched junction bases numbered 6, after V lost 4 bases and J lost 5 bases. The CDR3 DNA follows: TGTGCCAGCAGCCATGGGACAGGGTTGGAGACCCAGTACTTC. Translating gives CASSHGTGLETQYF.

V gene TRBV30 combines with J gene TRBJ1-2; 9 bases are a match to TRBD1. After removal of 3 bases from V and 6 bases from J, the junction contained 8 bases not matched to a gene. CDR3 size: 14 residues. From germline, CDR1 is GTSNPN and CDR2 SVGIG (reference sequence). This CDR3 reads CAWRLGDRVDGYTF. The CDR3 nucleotides read TGTGCCTGGAGGTTAGGGGACAGGGTCGATGGCTACACCTTC.

The chain joins TRBV7-9 to TRBJ1-4, with 7 bases identical to TRBD1. Germline loops: CDR1 SEHNR, CDR2 FQNEAQ (reference sequence). The CDR3 is made up of 15 amino acids. Trimming at V came to 5 bases and at J to 4 bases, leaving 7 bases not matched to a gene. CDR3 DNA sequence: TGTGCCAGCAGCCCCCTCGGGACAGTTAATGAAAAACTGTTTTTT. This encodes CASSPLGTVNEKLFF.

The chain carries TRBV15 and TRBJ1-1; TRBD1 is a possible D gene (5 bases). Between the trimmed V and J ends, which lost 3 bases and 7 bases, there was a span of 18 bases. Per the germline V gene, CDR1 is LNHNV and CDR2 is YYDKDF (reference sequence). This CDR3 has 15 amino acids. CDR3 amino acids: CATSRGGPRTDEAFF. The CDR3 nucleotides read TGTGCCACCAGCAGGGGGGGACCACGGACCGATGAAGCTTTCTTT.